This paragraph reports one T cell receptor beta chain. This sample is part of a study of T-cell memory formation after mild COVID-19. TCRdb re-analysed the 5' RACE reads in MiXCR, keeping a single row per CDR3 protein. The data contain 300,000 or so distinct CDR3 sequences, 15% to 20% of them singletons. Germline CDR1 reads SGHDN; CDR2 reads FVKESK. The CDR3 sequence is 15 residues long. The germline V and J ends were trimmed by 2 bases and 0 bases, with 10 bases remaining between them. The chain recombines TRBV14 with TRBJ1-1; D gene ambiguous. The sequencing sample was made of PBMCs or a T cell subset sorted from them (not recorded which). The source of this sequence is a man in his late teens or twenties who had mild COVID-19 (a few samples of this study predate the infection). Cell type and time point are not known. The CDR3 protein is CASSQRRGMNTEAFF. The DNA for the CDR3 is TGTGCCAGCAGCCAACGGCGCGGGATGAACACTGAAGCTTTCTTT.